One TCR beta chain is described in this entry. Germline CDR1 reads MGHRA; CDR2 reads YSYEKL. V was shortened by 3 bases and J by 0 bases, with 8 bases between the two germline ends. The length of the CDR3 is 15 residues. Profiling relied on immunoSEQ multiplex PCR, and the TCRdb table lists in-frame clones only, not all of them. The table shows roughly 350,000 clones, with 80% to 90% occurring only once. These data come from a study of blood T cell repertoires in COVID-19. The chain couples TRBV4-1 to TRBJ1-4, with D perhaps matching TRBD1 (6 bases). The sample taken for sequencing was peripheral blood. The sequence was collected from a young woman with COVID-19, enrolled during active disease. CDR3: CASSQTGPTNEKLFF. The CDR3 DNA reads TGCGCCAGCAGCCAGACAGGTCCAACTAATGAAAAACTGTTTTTT.